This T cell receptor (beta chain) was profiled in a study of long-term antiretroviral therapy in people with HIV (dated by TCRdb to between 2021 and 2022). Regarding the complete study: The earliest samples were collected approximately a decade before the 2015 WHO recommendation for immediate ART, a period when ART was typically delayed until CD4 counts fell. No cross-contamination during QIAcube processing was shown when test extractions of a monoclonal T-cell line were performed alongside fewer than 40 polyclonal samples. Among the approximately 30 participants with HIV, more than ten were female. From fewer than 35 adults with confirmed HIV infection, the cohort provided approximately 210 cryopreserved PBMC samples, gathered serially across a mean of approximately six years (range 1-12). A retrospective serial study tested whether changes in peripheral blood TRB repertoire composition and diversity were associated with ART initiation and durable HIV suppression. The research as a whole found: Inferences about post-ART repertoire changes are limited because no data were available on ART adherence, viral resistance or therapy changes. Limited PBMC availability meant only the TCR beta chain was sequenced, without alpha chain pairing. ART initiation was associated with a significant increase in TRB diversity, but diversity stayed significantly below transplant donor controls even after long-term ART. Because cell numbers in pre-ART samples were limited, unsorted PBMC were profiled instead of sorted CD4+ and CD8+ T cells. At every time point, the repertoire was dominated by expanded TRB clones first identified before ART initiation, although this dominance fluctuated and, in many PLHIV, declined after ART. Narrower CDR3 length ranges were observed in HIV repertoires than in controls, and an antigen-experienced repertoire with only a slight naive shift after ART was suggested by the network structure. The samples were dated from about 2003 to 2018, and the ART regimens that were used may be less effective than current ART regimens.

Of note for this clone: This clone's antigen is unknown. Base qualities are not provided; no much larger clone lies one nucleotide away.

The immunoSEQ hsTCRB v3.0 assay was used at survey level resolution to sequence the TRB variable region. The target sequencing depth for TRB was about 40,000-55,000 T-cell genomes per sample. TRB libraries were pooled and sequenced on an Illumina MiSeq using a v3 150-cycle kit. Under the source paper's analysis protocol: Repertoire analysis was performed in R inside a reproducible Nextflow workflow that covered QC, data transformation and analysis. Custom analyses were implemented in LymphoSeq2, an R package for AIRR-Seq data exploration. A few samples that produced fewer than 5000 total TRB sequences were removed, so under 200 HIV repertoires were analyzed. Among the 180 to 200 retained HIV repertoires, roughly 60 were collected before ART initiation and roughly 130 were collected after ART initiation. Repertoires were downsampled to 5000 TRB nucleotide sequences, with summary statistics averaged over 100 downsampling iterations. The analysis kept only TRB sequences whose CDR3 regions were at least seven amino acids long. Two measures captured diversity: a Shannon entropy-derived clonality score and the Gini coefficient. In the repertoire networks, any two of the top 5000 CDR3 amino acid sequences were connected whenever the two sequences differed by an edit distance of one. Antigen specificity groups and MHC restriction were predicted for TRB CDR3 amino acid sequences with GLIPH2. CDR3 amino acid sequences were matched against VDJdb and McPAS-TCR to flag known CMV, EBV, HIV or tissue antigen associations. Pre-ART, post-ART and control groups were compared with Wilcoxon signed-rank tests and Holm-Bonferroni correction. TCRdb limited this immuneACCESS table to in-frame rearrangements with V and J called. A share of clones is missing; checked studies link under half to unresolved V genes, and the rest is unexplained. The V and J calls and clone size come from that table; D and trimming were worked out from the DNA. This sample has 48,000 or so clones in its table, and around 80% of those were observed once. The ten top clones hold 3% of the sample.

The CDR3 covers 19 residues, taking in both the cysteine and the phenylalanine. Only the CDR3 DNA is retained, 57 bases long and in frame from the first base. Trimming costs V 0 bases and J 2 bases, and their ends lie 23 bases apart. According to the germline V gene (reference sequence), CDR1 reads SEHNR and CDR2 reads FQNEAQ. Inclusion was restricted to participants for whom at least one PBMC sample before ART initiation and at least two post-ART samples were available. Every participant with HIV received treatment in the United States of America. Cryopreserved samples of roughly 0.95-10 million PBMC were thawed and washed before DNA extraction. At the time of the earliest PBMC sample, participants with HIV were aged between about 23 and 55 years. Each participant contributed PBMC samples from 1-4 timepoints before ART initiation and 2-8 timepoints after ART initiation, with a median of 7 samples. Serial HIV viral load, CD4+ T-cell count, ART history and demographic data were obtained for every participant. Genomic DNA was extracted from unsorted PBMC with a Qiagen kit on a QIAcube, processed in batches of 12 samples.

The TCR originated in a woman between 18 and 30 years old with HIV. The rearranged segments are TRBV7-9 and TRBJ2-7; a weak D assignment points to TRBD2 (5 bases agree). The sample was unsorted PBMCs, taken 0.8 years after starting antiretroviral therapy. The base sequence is TGTGCCAGCAGCTTAGCACCATTCTGGAAACAGAACGGGACCTACGAGCAGTACTTC. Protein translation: CASSLAPFWKQNGTYEQYF.